This TCR beta chain was recorded in a study of technical replicates of blood from several donors. The table came from immunoSEQ multiplex PCR; TCRdb's copy has only in-frame clones and leaves some out. The sample has approximately 70,000 clones, just under 95% seen once. This CDR3 has 14 residues. Trimming took off 3 bases at V and 5 bases at J, with 11 bases between the two ends. Germline V CDR1 and CDR2: KGHSH, LQKENI. Specimen: T cells isolated from PBMCs. The chain is built from TRBV18 and TRBJ2-1, with a tentative D call TRBD1 (6 bases). The sequence was obtained from a human donor in good health. The CDR3: CASSPLGGNNEQFF. CDR3 nucleotides: TGTGCCAGCTCACCTCTAGGGGGAAACAATGAGCAGTTCTTC.